The clone carrying this T cell receptor (beta chain) was seen a handful of times. Its antigen is as yet unknown. These data are taken from a study of blood T cells in healthy people across ages. Study-wide results and limits: Estimates drawn from one million T cells were deemed to understate diversity.

Alongside a J-beta primer mix, a sample-barcoded 5' primer served in a second PCR lasting roughly 6 to 12 cycles. TCRdb fed the 5' RACE reads into MiXCR, producing one record per CDR3 protein. The repertoire includes roughly 1 million distinct CDR3 sequences, roughly a quarter of them detected once, and approximately 0.79% sits in the top ten. Germline lookup yields CDR1 SGHRS and CDR2 YFSETQ. The ends were cut back, 4 bases at V and 1 base at J, with 14 bases in the middle. The CDR3 is 15 residues long. The authors extracted at least 5 micrograms of total RNA per sample. These data are also associated with another study on T cells of mothers and their children. That work states: All RNA that had been extracted was used for cDNA synthesis at 1.5 ug per 15 ul.

This sequence was found in a girl aged 2 to 9 in good health. Sequenced: blood. The chain combines TRBV5-1 with TRBJ1-1; D gene uncertain. The CDR3 here is CASSPRAGANTEAFF. As DNA, the CDR3 is TGCGCCAGCAGCCCTCGGGCAGGTGCGAACACTGAAGCTTTCTTT.